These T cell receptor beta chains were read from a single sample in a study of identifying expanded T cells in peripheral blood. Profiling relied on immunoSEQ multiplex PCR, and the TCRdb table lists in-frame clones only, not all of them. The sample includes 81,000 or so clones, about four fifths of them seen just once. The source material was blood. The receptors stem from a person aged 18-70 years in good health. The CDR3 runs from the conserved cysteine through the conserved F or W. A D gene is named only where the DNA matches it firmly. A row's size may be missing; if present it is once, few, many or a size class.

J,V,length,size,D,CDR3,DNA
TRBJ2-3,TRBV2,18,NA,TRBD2,CASSEVLGLAEGGDTQYF,TGTGCCAGCAGTGAAGTCCTTGGGCTAGCGGAGGGAGGGGATACGCAGTATTTT
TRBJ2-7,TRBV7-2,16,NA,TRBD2,CASSLAYGGSSYEQYF,TGTGCCAGCAGCTTAGCGTACGGGGGGAGCTCCTACGAGCAGTACTTC
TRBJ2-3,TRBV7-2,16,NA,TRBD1,CASSSQTGGHTDTQYF,TGTGCCAGCAGCTCTCAAACAGGGGGCCACACAGATACGCAGTATTTT
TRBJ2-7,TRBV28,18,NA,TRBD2,CATHSGLAGIVGIYEQYF,TGTGCCACCCACTCCGGACTAGCGGGAATAGTCGGGATTTACGAGCAGTACTTC
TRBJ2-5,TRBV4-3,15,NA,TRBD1,CASSRGDSPGETQYF,TGCGCCAGCAGCCGAGGGGACAGTCCTGGGGAGACCCAGTACTTC
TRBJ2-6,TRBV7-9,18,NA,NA,CASSPQGRDSSGANVLTF,TGTGCCAGCAGCCCACAGGGAAGGGATAGCTCTGGGGCCAACGTCCTGACTTTC
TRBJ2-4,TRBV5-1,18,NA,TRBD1,CASSSPFPPGQGRNIQYF,TGCGCCAGCAGCTCGCCCTTCCCACCGGGACAGGGGAGAAACATTCAGTACTTC
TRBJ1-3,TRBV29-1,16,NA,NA,CSVELTRGFSGNTIYF,TGCAGCGTTGAGCTCACACGAGGGTTCTCTGGAAACACCATATATTTT
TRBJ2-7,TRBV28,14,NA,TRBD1,CASRHWTGSHEQYF,TGTGCCAGCAGACACTGGACAGGGTCCCACGAGCAGTACTTC
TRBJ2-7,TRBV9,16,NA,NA,CASSVGRGSRAYEQYF,TGTGCCAGCAGCGTAGGGCGGGGAAGTAGAGCCTACGAGCAGTACTTC
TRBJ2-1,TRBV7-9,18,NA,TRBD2,CASSLVRLAGGSYNEQFF,TGTGCCAGCAGCTTAGTTAGATTAGCGGGAGGGTCCTACAATGAGCAGTTCTTC
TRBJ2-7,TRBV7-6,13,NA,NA,CASSLESLGEQYF,TGTGCCAGCAGCTTAGAGTCTTTGGGTGAGCAGTACTTC
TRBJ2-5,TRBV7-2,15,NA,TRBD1,CASSPARTGAETQYF,TGTGCCAGCAGCCCGGCCCGGACAGGGGCAGAGACCCAGTACTTC
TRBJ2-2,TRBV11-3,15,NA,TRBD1,CASSLGGGGTGELFF,TGTGCCAGCAGCTTAGGAGGGGGCGGCACCGGGGAGCTGTTTTTT
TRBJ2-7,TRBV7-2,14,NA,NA,CASSYTGTNDEQYF,TGTGCCAGCAGCTACACCGGGACGAACGACGAGCAGTACTTC
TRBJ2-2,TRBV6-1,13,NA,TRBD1,CASSGTGVGELFF,TGTGCCAGCAGTGGAACAGGGGTCGGGGAGCTGTTTTTT
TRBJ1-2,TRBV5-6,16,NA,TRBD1,CASSLGRTGEFVGYTF,TGTGCCAGCAGCTTGGGGAGGACAGGAGAGTTTGTTGGCTACACCTTC
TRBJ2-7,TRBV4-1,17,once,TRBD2,CASSPSLTAGGAYEQYF,TGCGCCAGCAGCCCAAGTTTGACAGCGGGAGGTGCCTACGAGCAGTACTTC
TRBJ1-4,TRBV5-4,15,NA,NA,CASSIRQGTNEKLFF,TGTGCCAGCAGCATCCGGCAGGGGACTAATGAAAAACTGTTTTTT
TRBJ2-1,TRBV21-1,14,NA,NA,CASSRRTGYNEQFF,TGTGCCAGCAGCCGTCGAACAGGGTACAATGAGCAGTTCTTC
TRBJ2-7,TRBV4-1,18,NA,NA,CASSQDPEGTVSSYEQYF,TGCGCCAGCAGCCAAGATCCTGAGGGGACGGTTAGCTCCTACGAGCAGTACTTC
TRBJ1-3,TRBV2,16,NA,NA,CASQLESLVVGNTIYF,TGTGCCAGCCAGTTGGAGTCCCTCGTTGTTGGAAACACCATATATTTT
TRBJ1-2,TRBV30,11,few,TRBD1,CAWDRENGYTF,TGTGCCTGGGACAGGGAGAATGGCTACACCTTC
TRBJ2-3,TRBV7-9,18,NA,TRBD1,CASGLRDSYLRSTDTQYF,TGTGCCAGCGGACTCCGGGACAGCTATTTAAGAAGCACAGATACGCAGTATTTT
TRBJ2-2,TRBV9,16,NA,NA,CASSVVSRPLTGELFF,TGTGCCAGCAGCGTAGTTTCCAGGCCCCTCACCGGGGAGCTGTTTTTT
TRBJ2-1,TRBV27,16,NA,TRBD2,CASSSGTSGGGNEQFF,TGTGCCAGCAGTTCCGGGACTAGCGGCGGTGGGAATGAGCAGTTCTTC